This T cell receptor (beta chain) was sequenced in a study of blood T cell repertoires in COVID-19 (dated by TCRdb to 2020 to 2021). At the level of the whole study: Samples from collaborators originated in the United States, Italy and Spain and spanned both the acute and convalescent phases of COVID-19. The material from the prospective study consisted of cDNA or gDNA derived from T cells, B-cell-depleted T cells, or PBMCs. Subjects who had been exposed to COVID-19, were actively infected with it, or had recovered from it provided the deeply sampled blood TCRbeta repertoires that made up the dataset. The repertoires were made available in a free public database intended to serve as a resource for research on the immune response to SARS-CoV-2. The samples were drawn from two sources: the first 160 participants of the ongoing ImmuneRACE study, and fewer than 1,500 subjects contributed by 6 global collaborators. The sample metadata nearly always contained a de-identified subject ID, COVID-19 status, age in years and sex. Where available, HLA class I and class II types were obtained from metadata supplied by the sample provider rather than from assay-based typing.

The immunoSEQ Assay, a bias-controlled multiplex PCR, was used to amplify TCRbeta CDR3 regions from genomic DNA. The study's own analysis went as follows. Nucleated cell counts per sample were estimated from amplification of reference gene primers within the assay. To quantify the absolute abundance of each unique TCRbeta CDR3 rearrangement, sequence reads were collapsed and filtered. For each sample, productive Simpson clonality was calculated as the square root of Simpson's diversity index over productive rearrangements. Imported from immuneACCESS, the table was reduced by TCRdb to in-frame sequences with V and J called. These copies leave out some clones; in studies compared against another copy, an unresolved V gene accounts for under half, and the cause of the remainder is not known. For V, J and clone size, that table is used; D and trimming come from the DNA. In all, the sample holds 200,000 to 250,000 clones, and over 80% of those were seen once. Around 3.6% of the sample lies in the top ten.

Comment on this clone: The clone's antigen remains unknown. Qualities for individual bases were not recorded, and no much larger clone is one base off.

The CDR3, from cysteine to phenylalanine, totals 13 residues. Only the CDR3 portion is preserved as DNA: 39 bases, with reading frame beginning at the first base. Looking up the germline V gene yields CDR1 SGDLS and CDR2 YYNGEE. Trimming accounts for 4 bases at V and 11 bases at J, while the number of junction bases matched to no gene is 10. What the authors observed across the whole study: The quantity of clinical and demographic metadata differed by source and by participant and was supplied without curation.

Participants in the prospective study were enrolled through a virtual design, were aged roughly 18 to 90 years, and lived in roughly 24 United States geographic areas. To assign participants to cohorts, the prospective study relied on clinical history that participants themselves reported in a screening survey and a study questionnaire. A participant counted as exposed if, within 2 weeks of entering the study, that participant had been in contact with someone who had a PCR-confirmed or clinician-diagnosed COVID-19 case. In the prospective study, mobile phlebotomists collected whole blood, serum and a nasopharyngeal or oropharyngeal swab from each participant. Over an approximately 2-month period, participants in the prospective study had the option of providing additional blood draws and questionnaires. Before DNA extraction, blood samples from the prospective study were shipped at room temperature or frozen.

The receptor was isolated from a woman in her thirties who had been exposed to COVID-19. This sequence uses TRBV9 and TRBJ1-1, with TRBD1 matching 8 junction bases. Material: PBMCs or T cells enriched from blood (not recorded which). The DNA sequence reads TGTGCCAGCAGCCCAATCGGACAGGGCGAGGCTTTCTTT. It is translated as CASSPIGQGEAFF.